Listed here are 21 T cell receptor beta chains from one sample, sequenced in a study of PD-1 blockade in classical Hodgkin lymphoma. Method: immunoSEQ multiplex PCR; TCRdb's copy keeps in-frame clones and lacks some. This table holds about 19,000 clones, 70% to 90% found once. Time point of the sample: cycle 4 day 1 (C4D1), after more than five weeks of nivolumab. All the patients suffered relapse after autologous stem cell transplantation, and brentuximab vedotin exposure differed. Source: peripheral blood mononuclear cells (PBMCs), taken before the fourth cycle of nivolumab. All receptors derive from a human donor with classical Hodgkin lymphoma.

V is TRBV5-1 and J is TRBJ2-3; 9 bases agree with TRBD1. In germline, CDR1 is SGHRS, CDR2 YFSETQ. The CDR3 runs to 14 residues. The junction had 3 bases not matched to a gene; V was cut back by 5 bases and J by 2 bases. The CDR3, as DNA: TGCGCCAGCAGGCGGACAGGGGTCACAGATACGCAGTATTTT. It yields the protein CASRRTGVTDTQYF.

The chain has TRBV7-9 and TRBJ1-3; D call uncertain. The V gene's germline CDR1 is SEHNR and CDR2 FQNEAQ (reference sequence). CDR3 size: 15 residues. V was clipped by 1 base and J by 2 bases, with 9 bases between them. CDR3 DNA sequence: TGTGCCAGCAGCTTAGGTGACCTCCCTGGAAACACCATATATTTT. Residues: CASSLGDLPGNTIYF.

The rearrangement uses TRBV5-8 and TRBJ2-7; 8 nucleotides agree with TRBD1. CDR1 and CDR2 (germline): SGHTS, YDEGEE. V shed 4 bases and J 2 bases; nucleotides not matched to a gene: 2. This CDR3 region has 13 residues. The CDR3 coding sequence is TGTGCCAGCAGCGAGGGACAGGCCTACGAGCAGTACGTC. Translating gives CASSEGQAYEQYV.

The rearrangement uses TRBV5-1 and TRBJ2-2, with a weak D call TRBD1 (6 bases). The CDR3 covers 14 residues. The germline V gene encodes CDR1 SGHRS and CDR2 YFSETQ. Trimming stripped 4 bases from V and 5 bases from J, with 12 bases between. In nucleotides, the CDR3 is TGCGCCAGCAGCCCTATACAGGGAACCGGGGAGCTGTTTTTT. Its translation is CASSPIQGTGELFF.

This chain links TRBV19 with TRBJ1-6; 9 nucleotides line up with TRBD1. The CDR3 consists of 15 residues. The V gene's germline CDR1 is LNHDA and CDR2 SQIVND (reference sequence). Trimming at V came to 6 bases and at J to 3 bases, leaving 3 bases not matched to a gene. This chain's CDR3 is CASRQGQGYNSPLHF. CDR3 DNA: TGTGCCAGTAGGCAGGGACAGGGCTATAATTCACCCCTCCACTTT.

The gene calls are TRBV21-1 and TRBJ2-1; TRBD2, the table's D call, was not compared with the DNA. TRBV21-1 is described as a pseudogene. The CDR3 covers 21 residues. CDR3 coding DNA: TGTGCCAGCAGCAAAGATCCACGACTAGCGTCAGCCGGGGGGGGCCTTGCTGAGCAGTTCTTC. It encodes CASSKDPRLASAGGGLAEQFF.

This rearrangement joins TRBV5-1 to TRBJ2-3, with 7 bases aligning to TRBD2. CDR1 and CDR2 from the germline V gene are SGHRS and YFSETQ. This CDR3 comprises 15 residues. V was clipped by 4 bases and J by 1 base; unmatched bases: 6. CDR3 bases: TGCGCCAGCAGCCCACTGGGGGGGGGCACAGATACGCAGTATTTT. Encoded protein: CASSPLGGGTDTQYF.

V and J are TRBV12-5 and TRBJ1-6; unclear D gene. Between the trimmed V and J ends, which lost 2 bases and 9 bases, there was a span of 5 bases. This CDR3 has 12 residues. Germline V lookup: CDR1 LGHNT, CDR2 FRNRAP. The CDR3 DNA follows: TGTGCTAGTGGTTTGTCTGGTTCACCCCTCCACTTT. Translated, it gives CASGLSGSPLHF.

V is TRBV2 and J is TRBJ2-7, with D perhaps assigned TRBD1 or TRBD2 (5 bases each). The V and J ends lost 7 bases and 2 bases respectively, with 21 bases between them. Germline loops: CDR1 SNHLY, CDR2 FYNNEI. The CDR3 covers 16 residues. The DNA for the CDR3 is TGTGCCAGCAAGTCCCATTTGGAACGAGGGGCCTACGAGCAGTACGTC. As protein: CASKSHLERGAYEQYV.

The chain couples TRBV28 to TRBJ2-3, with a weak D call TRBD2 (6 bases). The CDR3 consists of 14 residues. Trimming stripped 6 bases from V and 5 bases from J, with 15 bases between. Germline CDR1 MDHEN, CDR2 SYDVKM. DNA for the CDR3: TGTGCCAGCAGGGCATGGGGGAGGAAAGATACGCAGTATTTT. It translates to CASRAWGRKDTQYF.

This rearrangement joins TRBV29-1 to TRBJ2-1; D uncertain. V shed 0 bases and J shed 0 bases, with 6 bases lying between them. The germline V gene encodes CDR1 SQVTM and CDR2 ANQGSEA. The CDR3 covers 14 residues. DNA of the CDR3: TGCAGCGTTGAAGATACGTTCTCCTACAATGAGCAGTTCTTC. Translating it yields CSVEDTFSYNEQFF.

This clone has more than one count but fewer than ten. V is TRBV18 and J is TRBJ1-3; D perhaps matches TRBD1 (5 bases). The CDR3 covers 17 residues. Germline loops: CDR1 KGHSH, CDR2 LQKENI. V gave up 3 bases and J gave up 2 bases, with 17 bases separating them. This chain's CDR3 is CASSPLIQEVPGNTIYF. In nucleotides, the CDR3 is TGTGCCAGCTCACCCCTCATACAGGAGGTTCCTGGAAACACCATATATTTT.

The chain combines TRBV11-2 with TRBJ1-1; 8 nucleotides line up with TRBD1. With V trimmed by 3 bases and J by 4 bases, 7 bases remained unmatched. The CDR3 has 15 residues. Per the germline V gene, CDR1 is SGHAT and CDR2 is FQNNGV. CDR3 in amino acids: CASSLTRGLATEAFF. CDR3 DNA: TGTGCCAGCAGCTTGACCAGGGGGCTTGCCACTGAAGCTTTCTTT.

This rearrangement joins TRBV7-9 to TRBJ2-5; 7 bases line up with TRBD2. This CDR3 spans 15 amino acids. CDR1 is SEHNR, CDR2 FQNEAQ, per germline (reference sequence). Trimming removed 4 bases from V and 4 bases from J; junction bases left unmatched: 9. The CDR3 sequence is CASSSGRDYLETQYF. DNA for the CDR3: TGTGCCAGCAGCTCAGGACGGGACTACCTAGAGACCCAGTACTTC.

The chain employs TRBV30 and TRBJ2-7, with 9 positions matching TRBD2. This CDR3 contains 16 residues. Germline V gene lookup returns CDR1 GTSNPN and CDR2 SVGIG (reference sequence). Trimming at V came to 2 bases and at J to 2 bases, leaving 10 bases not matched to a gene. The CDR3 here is CAWSPEIAGGPYEQYF. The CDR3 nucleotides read TGTGCCTGGAGTCCTGAAATTGCGGGAGGGCCCTACGAGCAGTACTTC.

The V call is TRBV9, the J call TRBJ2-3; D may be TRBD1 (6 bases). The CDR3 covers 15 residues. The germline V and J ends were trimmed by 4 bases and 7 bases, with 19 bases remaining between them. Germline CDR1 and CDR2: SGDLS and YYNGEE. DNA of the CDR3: TGTGCCAGCAGCCCTAAAACAGGGCTTGGGCATACGCAGTATTTT. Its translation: CASSPKTGLGHTQYF. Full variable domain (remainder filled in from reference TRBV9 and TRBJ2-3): DSGVTQTPKHLITATGQRVTLRCSPRSGDLSVYWYQQSLDQGLQFLIQYYNGEERAKGNILERFSAQQFPDLHSELNLSSLELGDSALYFCASSPKTGLGHTQYFGPGTRLTVL.

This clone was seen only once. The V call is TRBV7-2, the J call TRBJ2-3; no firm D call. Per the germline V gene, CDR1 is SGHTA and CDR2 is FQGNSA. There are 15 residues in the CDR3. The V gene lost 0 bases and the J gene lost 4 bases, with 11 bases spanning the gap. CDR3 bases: TGTGCCAGCAGCTTAGCCTCAGGAGTTTCAGATACGCAGTATTTT. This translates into CASSLASGVSDTQYF.

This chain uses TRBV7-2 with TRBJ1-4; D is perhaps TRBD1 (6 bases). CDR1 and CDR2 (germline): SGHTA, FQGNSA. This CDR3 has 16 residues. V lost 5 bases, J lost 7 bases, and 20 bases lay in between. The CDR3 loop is CASSPLPGAVGEKLFF. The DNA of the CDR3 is TGTGCCAGCAGCCCACTACCAGGGGCGGTGGGTGAAAAACTGTTTTTT.

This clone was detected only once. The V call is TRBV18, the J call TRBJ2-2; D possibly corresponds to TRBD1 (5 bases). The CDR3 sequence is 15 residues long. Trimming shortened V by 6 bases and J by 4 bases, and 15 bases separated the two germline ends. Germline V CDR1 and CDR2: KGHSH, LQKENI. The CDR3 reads CASSTRTTSTGELFF. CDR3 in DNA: TGTGCCAGCTCTACGAGGACAACCAGCACCGGGGAGCTGTTTTTT.

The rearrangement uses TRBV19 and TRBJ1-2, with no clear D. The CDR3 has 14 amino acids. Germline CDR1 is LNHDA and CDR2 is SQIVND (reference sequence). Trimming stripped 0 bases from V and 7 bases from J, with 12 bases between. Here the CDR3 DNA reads TGTGCCAGTAGTATAGATCCAGGCTCCAGTGGCTACACCTTC. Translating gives CASSIDPGSSGYTF.

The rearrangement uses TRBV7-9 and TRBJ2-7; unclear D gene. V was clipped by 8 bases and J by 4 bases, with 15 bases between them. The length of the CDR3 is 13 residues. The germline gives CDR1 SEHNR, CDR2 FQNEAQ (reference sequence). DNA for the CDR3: TGTGCCAGCTCAGGAGCTTCGAGGTACGAGCAGTACTTC. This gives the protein CASSGASRYEQYF.